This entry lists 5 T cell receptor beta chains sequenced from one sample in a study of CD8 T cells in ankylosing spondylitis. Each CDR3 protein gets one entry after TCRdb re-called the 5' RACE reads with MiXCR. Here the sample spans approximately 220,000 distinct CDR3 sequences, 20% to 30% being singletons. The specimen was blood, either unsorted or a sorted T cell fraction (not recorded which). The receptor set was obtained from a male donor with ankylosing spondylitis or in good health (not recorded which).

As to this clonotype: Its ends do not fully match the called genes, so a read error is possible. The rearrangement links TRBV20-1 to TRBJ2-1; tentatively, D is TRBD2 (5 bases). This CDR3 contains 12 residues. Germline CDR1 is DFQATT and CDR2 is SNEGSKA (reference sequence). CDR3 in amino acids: CCAREGRDEQFF. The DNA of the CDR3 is TGCTGTGCCCGGGAAGGAAGAGATGAGCAGTTCTTC.

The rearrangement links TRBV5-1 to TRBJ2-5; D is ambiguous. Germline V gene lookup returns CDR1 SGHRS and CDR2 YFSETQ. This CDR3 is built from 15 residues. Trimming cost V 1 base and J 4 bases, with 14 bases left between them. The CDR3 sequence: CASSLFRSSGETQYF. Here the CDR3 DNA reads TGCGCCAGCAGCTTGTTTCGGAGTTCCGGAGAGACCCAGTACTTC.

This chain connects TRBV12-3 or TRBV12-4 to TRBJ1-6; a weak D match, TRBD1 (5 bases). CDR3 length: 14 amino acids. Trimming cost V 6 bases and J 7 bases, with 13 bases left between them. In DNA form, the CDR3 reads TGTGCCAGCAGCGTCGACAGACCCAATTCACCCCTCCACTTT. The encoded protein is CASSVDRPNSPLHF.

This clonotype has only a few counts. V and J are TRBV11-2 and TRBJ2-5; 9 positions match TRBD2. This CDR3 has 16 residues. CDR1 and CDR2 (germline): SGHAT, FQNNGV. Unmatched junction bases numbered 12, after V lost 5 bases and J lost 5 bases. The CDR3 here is CASSTRGSGRDETQYF. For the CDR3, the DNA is TGTGCCAGCAGCACTCGGGGTAGCGGGAGAGATGAGACCCAGTACTTC.

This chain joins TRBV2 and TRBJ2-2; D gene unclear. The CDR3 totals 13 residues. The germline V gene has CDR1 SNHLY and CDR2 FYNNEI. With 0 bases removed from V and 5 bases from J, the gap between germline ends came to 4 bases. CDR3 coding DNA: TGTGCCAGCAGTGAAGCGCGAACCGGGGAGCTGTTTTTT. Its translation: CASSEARTGELFF.